These 24 T cell receptor beta chains share one sample of origin, sequenced in a study of tumor-infiltrating lymphocytes in localized non-small cell lung cancer. Assay used: immunoSEQ multiplex PCR; TCRdb lists only in-frame clones, some missing. The table lists 25,000 to 30,000 clones, 75% to 90% of them singletons. What was sequenced was lung tumor tissue. The receptors shown here come from a human donor with non-small cell lung cancer.

The chain combines TRBV7-3 with TRBJ2-5, with TRBD1 matching 10 bases. The V gene's germline CDR1 is SGHTA and CDR2 FQGTGA. There are 15 residues in the CDR3. The V gene end was trimmed by 5 bases and the J gene end by 9 bases; junction bases not matched to a gene: 12. CDR3 DNA sequence: TGTGCCAGCAGCCGGACAGGGGGGGTCCCGACGGCCCAGTACTTC. Residues: CASSRTGGVPTAQYF. The full variable domain, completed using reference TRBV7-3 and TRBJ2-5, is GAGVSQTPSNKVTEKGKYVELRCDPISGHTALYWYRQSLGQGPEFLIYFQGTGAADDSGLPNDRFFAVRPEGSVSTLKIQRTERGDSAVYLCASSRTGGVPTAQYFGPGTRLLVL.

The chain links TRBV28 to TRBJ2-7, with D perhaps given as TRBD1 or TRBD2 (5 bases each). The V gene lost 5 bases and the J gene lost 4 bases, with 9 bases spanning the gap. The CDR3 length is 12 residues. CDR1 and CDR2 (germline): MDHEN, SYDVKM. CDR3 sequence (DNA): TGTGCCAGCAGTAGGTGGGGGTACGAGCAGTACTTC. Its protein is CASSRWGYEQYF.

The chain recombines TRBV7-6 with TRBJ2-7; D possibly corresponds to TRBD2 (6 bases). Trimming removed 1 base at V and 1 base at J, with 11 bases between. The CDR3 is 15 amino acids. Germline V CDR1 and CDR2: SGHVS, FNYEAQ. DNA for the CDR3: TGTGCCAGCAGCTTAGAGGAGGGGTTTTCCTACGAGCAGTACTTC. It codes for CASSLEEGFSYEQYF.

The gene calls are TRBV2 and TRBJ1-5; 10 bases fit TRBD1. CDR1 and CDR2 from the germline V gene are SNHLY and FYNNEI. The CDR3 extends over 14 amino acids. Germline trimming cut 7 bases from V and 5 bases from J; bases unmatched to any gene: 5. The CDR3 DNA reads as TGTGCCAGCACGGGACAGGGGACTTATCAGCCCCAGCATTTT. Amino acids: CASTGQGTYQPQHF.

The rearrangement links TRBV27 to TRBJ1-6, with D maybe TRBD1 (5 bases). The CDR3 runs 14 residues. Germline CDR1 is MNHEY and CDR2 is SMNVEV (reference sequence). Trimming took 7 bases from V and 8 from J, leaving 15 bases between them. CDR3 in amino acids: CASKGDLRDSPLHF. The CDR3 coding sequence is TGTGCCAGCAAAGGGGACCTGAGGGATTCACCCCTCCACTTT.

The chain uses TRBV5-1 and TRBJ2-7; tentatively, D is TRBD1 or TRBD2 (5 bases each). Per germline, CDR1 SGHRS and CDR2 YFSETQ. The CDR3 spans 14 residues. The V end was cut by 0 bases, the J end by 6 bases, with 13 bases between. CDR3 loop: CASSLAWGPGEQYF. CDR3 nucleotides: TGCGCCAGCAGCTTGGCCTGGGGACCTGGCGAGCAGTACTTC.

V usage is TRBV9 and J usage is TRBJ1-2, with TRBD1 matching 9 bases. The V gene end was trimmed by 2 bases and the J gene end by 4 bases; junction bases not matched to a gene: 6. Germline values: CDR1 SGDLS, CDR2 YYNGEE. The CDR3 is made up of 15 amino acids. The CDR3, as DNA: TGTGCCAGCAGCGTCTGGGACAGGGTGGCCTATGGCTACACCTTC. Protein: CASSVWDRVAYGYTF.

V usage is TRBV2 and J usage is TRBJ2-1, with TRBD2 matching 9 bases. The germline CDR1 and CDR2 sequences are SNHLY and FYNNEI. Unmatched junction bases numbered 13, after V lost 7 bases and J lost 9 bases. There are 15 residues in the CDR3. The CDR3 nucleotides read TGTGCCAGCACCCCGACTAGCGGTTTAGGGAGTGAGCAGTTCTTC. This gives the protein CASTPTSGLGSEQFF.

The chain is built from TRBV7-2 and TRBJ1-6; 11 bases line up with TRBD1. The J segment lost 13 bases and the V segment lost 4 bases, leaving 6 bases of the junction unmatched. The CDR3 has 14 residues. Germline assignment: CDR1 SGHTA and CDR2 FQGNSA. CDR3 DNA: TGTGCCAGCAGCTCGGGACAGGGGGATCTCCCCCTCCACTTT. Translated, it gives CASSSGQGDLPLHF.

The chain carries TRBV11-2 and TRBJ1-2; D is perhaps TRBD1 (6 bases). CDR3 length: 13 residues. V was pared by 9 bases and J by 3 bases, with 14 bases between. Germline lookup yields CDR1 SGHAT and CDR2 FQNNGV. CDR3 sequence: CASGSTGYYGYTF. The DNA for the CDR3 is TGTGCCAGTGGATCCACAGGGTACTATGGCTACACCTTC.

In nucleotides, the CDR3 is TGTGCCAGCAGGACAAACGCACAGGGTAACTATGGCTACACCTTC. Encoded protein: CASRTNAQGNYGYTF. The V call is TRBV6-5, the J call TRBJ1-2; a possible D gene is TRBD1 (6 bases). The germline V and J ends were trimmed by 6 bases and 1 base, with 15 bases remaining between them. This CDR3 comprises 15 residues. The germline V gene encodes CDR1 MNHEY and CDR2 SVGAGI.

V usage is TRBV7-9 and J usage is TRBJ1-4; D is undetermined. Trimming removed 4 bases from V and 0 bases from J, with 12 bases in between. Germline lookup yields CDR1 SEHNR and CDR2 FQNEAQ (reference sequence). The CDR3 is made up of 16 amino acids. The CDR3, as DNA: TGTGCCAGCAGCTATAGTTTAGTGGCAACTAATGAAAAACTGTTTTTT. It yields the protein CASSYSLVATNEKLFF.

Details on this clone: One end of the junction does not line up with germline, which may come from a read error. The chain recombines TRBV7-9 with TRBJ2-5, with TRBD2 identical over 11 bases. The length of the CDR3 is 14 residues. Germline V gene sequence: CDR1 SEHNR, CDR2 FQNEAQ (reference sequence). CDR3 nucleotide sequence: TGTGCCAGCAGCATAGCGGGGGGGCAAGAGACCCAGTACTTC. As protein: CASSIAGGQETQYF.

The chain combines TRBV6-6 with TRBJ1-1; D remains unclear. Deletions cut 5 bases from V and 4 bases from J, with 8 bases between. Germline V gene lookup returns CDR1 MNHNY and CDR2 SVGAGI (reference sequence). The CDR3 runs 12 residues. As DNA, the CDR3 is TGTGCCAGCAGTCCTGGTTCCACTGAAGCTTTCTTT. Protein: CASSPGSTEAFF.

The rearrangement uses TRBV10-3 and TRBJ2-7; the D call may be TRBD1 or TRBD2 (5 bases each). Germline assignment: CDR1 ENHRY and CDR2 SYGVKD. This CDR3 contains 13 residues. V lost 0 bases, J lost 6 bases, and 9 bases lay in between. This chain's CDR3 is CAISESIGTEQYF. The CDR3 DNA reads as TGTGCCATCAGTGAGTCTATAGGGACCGAGCAGTACTTC.

V gene TRBV30 combines with J gene TRBJ1-6; D ambiguous. The CDR3 totals 12 residues. The V end was cut by 3 bases, the J end by 9 bases, with 9 bases between. CDR1 is GTSNPN, CDR2 SVGIG, per germline (reference sequence). CDR3: CAWRRTVSPLHF. The CDR3 DNA reads as TGTGCCTGGAGAAGGACGGTTTCACCCCTCCACTTT. Full variable domain (remainder filled in from reference TRBV30 and TRBJ1-6): SQTIHQWPATLVQPVGSPLSLECTVEGTSNPNLYWYRQAAGRGLQLLFYSVGIGQISSEVPQNLSASRPQDRQFILSSKKLLLSDSGFYLCAWRRTVSPLHFGNGTRLTVT.

This clone was counted only a few times. The chain carries TRBV28 and TRBJ1-5; the D gene is possibly TRBD1 (5 bases). There are 15 residues in the CDR3. The V gene's germline CDR1 is MDHEN and CDR2 SYDVKM. V was cut by 0 bases and J by 6 bases, with 12 bases left in between. The CDR3 is CASSLWTDGFQPQHF. As DNA, the CDR3 is TGTGCCAGCAGTTTATGGACAGACGGGTTTCAGCCCCAGCATTTT.

This clone was detected only once. The chain employs TRBV5-4 and TRBJ2-7, with 14 positions matching TRBD2. The CDR3 is 17 residues long. Trimming removed 4 bases from V and 3 bases from J; junction bases left unmatched: 9. CDR1 is SGHNT, CDR2 YYREEE, per germline (reference sequence). Here the CDR3 reads CASSSGLAGGLGYEQYF. Written as DNA, the CDR3 is TGTGCCAGCAGCAGCGGACTAGCGGGGGGCTTGGGCTACGAGCAGTACTTC.

V gene TRBV25-1 combines with J gene TRBJ2-6, with a weak D call TRBD1 (6 bases). Trimming stripped 4 bases from V and 0 bases from J, with 10 bases between. The CDR3 contains 16 residues. CDR1 and CDR2 (germline): MGHDK, SYGVNS. The CDR3 DNA reads TGTGCCAGCAGTGTACAGGGCCTCTCTGGGGCCAACGTCCTGACTTTC. It is translated as CASSVQGLSGANVLTF.

The chain has TRBV29-1 and TRBJ2-3; perhaps TRBD2 as D (6 bases). The germline V and J ends were trimmed by 0 bases and 5 bases, with 9 bases remaining between them. Germline V gives CDR1 SQVTM, CDR2 ANQGSEA. This CDR3 has 13 residues. Here the CDR3 reads CSVEEAGRDTQYF. The CDR3 DNA reads as TGCAGCGTTGAAGAGGCGGGGCGAGATACGCAGTATTTT.

The chain employs TRBV6-5 and TRBJ2-3; maybe TRBD2 (6 bases). V dropped 1 base and J dropped 4 bases, with 15 bases sitting between them. Germline V gene sequence: CDR1 MNHEY, CDR2 SVGAGI. This CDR3 spans 16 amino acids. In DNA, the CDR3 is TGTGCCAGCAGTTACTATGCGGGGCCGAGCCCAGATACGCAGTATTTT. Translation gives CASSYYAGPSPDTQYF.

The chain links TRBV7-9 to TRBJ1-3; 7 nucleotides line up with TRBD1. The V segment lost 6 bases and the J segment 1 base; nucleotides outside the gene matches: 18. The CDR3 totals 19 residues. Germline lookup yields CDR1 SEHNR and CDR2 FQNEAQ (reference sequence). Here the CDR3 DNA reads TGTGCCAGCAGAGCCCCGATCCCCCAGGGGGTCCGGTCTGGAAACACCATATATTTT. It is translated as CASRAPIPQGVRSGNTIYF.

This clone was counted a single time. At one of its ends the junction is not consistent with the germline gene, which may arise from a read error. V is TRBV7-7 and J is TRBJ2-2, with 7 bases matching TRBD1. Per germline, CDR1 SSHAT and CDR2 FNYEAQ (reference sequence). The CDR3 contains 15 residues. This CDR3 is CASSPGQTNTGELFF. The CDR3 DNA is TGTGCTAGCAGCCCGGGACAGACGAACACCGGGGAGCTGTTTTTT.

V usage is TRBV19 and J usage is TRBJ2-7; D is unresolved. CDR1 is LNHDA, CDR2 SQIVND, per germline (reference sequence). V was cut by 4 bases and J by 3 bases, with 10 bases left in between. This CDR3 is built from 13 residues. CDR3 loop: CASSTRMNYEQYF. The DNA for the CDR3 is TGTGCCAGTAGTACTCGGATGAACTACGAGCAGTACTTC.